This TCR beta chain was captured by sequencing in a study of PD-1 blockade in classical Hodgkin lymphoma. Remarks on this clone: Its cognate antigen is unknown.

Data came from immunoSEQ multiplex PCR; TCRdb stores just in-frame clones and leaves some out. The sample holds tens of thousands of clones, 80% to 90% seen once. After autologous stem cell transplantation all patients relapsed, and prior brentuximab vedotin exposure differed between cohorts. Complete response, partial response or progressive disease constituted the best responses recorded. Study-wide findings and caveats: After ASCT, patients who started nivolumab under 1 year later were excluded. Significant TCR diversity gains by C4D1 occurred in CD4+ but not CD8+ cells. When set against healthy donors, newly diagnosed patients were reported to show lower baseline TCR diversity.

The source is a human donor with classical Hodgkin lymphoma. This material consisted of peripheral blood mononuclear cells (PBMCs), taken before the second cycle of nivolumab.

CDR3 nucleotides: TGTGCCAGCAGCTTACTGGAACAGGGTGGAGGCTACACCTTC. Translating it yields CASSLLEQGGGYTF. The rearrangement links TRBV7-6 to TRBJ1-2; tentatively, D is TRBD1 (6 bases). This CDR3 contains 14 residues. V lost 2 bases to trimming and J lost 8 bases, with 15 bases between them. Germline lookup yields CDR1 SGHVS and CDR2 FNYEAQ.